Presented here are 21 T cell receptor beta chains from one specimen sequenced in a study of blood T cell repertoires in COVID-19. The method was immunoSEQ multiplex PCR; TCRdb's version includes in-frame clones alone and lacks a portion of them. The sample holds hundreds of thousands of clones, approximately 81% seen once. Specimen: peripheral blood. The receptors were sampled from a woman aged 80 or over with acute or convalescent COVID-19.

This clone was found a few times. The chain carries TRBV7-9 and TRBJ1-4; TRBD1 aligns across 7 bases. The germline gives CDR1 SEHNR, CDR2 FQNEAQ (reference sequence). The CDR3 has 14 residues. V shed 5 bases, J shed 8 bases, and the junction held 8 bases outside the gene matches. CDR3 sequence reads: CASSPETGHEKLFF. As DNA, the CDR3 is TGTGCCAGCAGCCCAGAGACAGGGCACGAAAAACTGTTTTTT.

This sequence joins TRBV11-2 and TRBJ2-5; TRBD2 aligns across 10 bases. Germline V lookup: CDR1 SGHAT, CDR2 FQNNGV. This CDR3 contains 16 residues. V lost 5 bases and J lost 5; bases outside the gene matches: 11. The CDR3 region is CASSLRTSGGWETQYF. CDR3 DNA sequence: TGTGCCAGCAGCCTACGGACTAGCGGAGGATGGGAGACCCAGTACTTC.

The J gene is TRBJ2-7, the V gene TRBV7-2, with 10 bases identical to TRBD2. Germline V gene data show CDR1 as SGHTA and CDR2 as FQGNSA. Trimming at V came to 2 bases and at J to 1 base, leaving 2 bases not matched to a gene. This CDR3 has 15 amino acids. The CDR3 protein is CASSLSSGGSYEQYF. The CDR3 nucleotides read TGTGCCAGCAGCTTAAGTAGCGGGGGGTCCTACGAGCAGTACTTC.

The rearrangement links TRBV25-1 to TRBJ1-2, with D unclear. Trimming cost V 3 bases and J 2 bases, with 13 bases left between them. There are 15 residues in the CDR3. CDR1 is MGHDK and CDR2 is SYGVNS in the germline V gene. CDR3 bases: TGTGCCAGCAGTGACTATGAAGTAGCCAACTATGGCTACACCTTC. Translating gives CASSDYEVANYGYTF.

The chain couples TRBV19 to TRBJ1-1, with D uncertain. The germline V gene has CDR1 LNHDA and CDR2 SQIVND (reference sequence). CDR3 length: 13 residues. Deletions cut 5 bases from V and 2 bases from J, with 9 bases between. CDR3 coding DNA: TGTGCCAGTAGTCATACAAGAAACACTGAAGCTTTCTTT. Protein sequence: CASSHTRNTEAFF.

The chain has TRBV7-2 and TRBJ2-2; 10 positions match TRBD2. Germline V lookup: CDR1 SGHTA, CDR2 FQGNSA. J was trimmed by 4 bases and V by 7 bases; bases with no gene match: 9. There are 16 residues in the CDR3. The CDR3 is CASTPLAGGSTGELFF. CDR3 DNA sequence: TGTGCCAGCACCCCTTTAGCGGGAGGATCCACCGGGGAGCTGTTTTTT.

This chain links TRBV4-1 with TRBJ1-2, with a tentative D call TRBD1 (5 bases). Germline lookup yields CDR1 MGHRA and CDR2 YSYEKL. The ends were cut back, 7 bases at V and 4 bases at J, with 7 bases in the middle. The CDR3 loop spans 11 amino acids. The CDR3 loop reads CASTDSYGYTF. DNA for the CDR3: TGCGCCAGCACCGACAGCTATGGCTACACCTTC.

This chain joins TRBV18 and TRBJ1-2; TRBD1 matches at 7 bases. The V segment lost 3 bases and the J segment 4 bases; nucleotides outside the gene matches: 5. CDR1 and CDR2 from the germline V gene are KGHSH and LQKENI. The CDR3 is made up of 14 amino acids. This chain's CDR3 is CASSPGQDFYGYTF. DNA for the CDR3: TGTGCCAGCTCACCCGGACAGGATTTCTATGGCTACACCTTC.

Here the CDR3 DNA reads TGTGCCAGCAGCTTAGTCTTGGGTACAGGGGGTTATGGCTACACCTTC. Encoded protein: CASSLVLGTGGYGYTF. This chain joins TRBV7-9 and TRBJ1-2; 8 nucleotides match TRBD1. The germline gives CDR1 SEHNR, CDR2 FQNEAQ (reference sequence). Trimming cost V 1 base and J 5 bases; bases outside gene matches: 9. The CDR3 is 16 residues long.

This chain's CDR3 is CASSLEGQGYNEQFF. The CDR3 DNA reads TGTGCCAGCAGCTTAGAGGGACAGGGATACAATGAGCAGTTCTTC. The V call is TRBV7-2, the J call TRBJ2-1, with 9 bases identical to TRBD1. J was trimmed by 4 bases and V by 1 base; bases with no gene match: 2. The CDR3 extends over 15 amino acids. The germline gives CDR1 SGHTA, CDR2 FQGNSA.

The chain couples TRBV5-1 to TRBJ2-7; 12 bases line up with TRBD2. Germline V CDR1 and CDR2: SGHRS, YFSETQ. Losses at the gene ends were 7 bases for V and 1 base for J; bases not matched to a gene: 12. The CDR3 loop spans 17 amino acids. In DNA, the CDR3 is TGCGCCAGCTCTAGGGGCGGACTAGCGGGACCGTCCTACGAGCAGTACTTC. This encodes CASSRGGLAGPSYEQYF.

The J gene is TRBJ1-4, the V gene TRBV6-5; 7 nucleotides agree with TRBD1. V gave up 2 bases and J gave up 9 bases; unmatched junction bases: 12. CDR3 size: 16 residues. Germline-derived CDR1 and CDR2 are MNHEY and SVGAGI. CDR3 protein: CASSYVPGTEPQKLFF. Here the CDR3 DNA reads TGTGCCAGCAGTTACGTGCCCGGGACAGAGCCTCAAAAACTGTTTTTT.

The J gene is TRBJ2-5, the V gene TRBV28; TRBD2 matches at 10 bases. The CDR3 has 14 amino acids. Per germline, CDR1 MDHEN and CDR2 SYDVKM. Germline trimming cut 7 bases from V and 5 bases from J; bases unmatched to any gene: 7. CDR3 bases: TGTGCCAGCACCCTAGCGGGAGTATGGGAGACCCAGTACTTC. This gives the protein CASTLAGVWETQYF.

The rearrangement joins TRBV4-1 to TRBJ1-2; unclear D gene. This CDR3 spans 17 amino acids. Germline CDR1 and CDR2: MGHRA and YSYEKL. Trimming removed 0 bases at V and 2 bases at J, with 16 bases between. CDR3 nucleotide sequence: TGCGCCAGCAGCCAAGACTGGGCAACAGATTACAACTATGGCTACACCTTC. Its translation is CASSQDWATDYNYGYTF.

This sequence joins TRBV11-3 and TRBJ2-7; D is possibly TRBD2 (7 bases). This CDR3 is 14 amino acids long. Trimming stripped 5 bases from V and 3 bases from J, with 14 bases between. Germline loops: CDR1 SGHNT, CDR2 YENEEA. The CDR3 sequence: CASSLGRGGYEQYF. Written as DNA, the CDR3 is TGTGCCAGCAGCCTCGGAAGGGGGGGCTACGAGCAGTACTTC.

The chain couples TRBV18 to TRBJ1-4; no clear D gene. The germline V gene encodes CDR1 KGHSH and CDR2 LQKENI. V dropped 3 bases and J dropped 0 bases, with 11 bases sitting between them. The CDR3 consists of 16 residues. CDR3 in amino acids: CASSPARVTTNEKLFF. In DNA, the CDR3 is TGTGCCAGCTCACCGGCGCGGGTTACAACTAATGAAAAACTGTTTTTT.

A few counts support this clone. The CDR3 protein is CATSRVVQVNTEAFF. In nucleotides, the CDR3 is TGTGCCACCAGCAGAGTAGTGCAGGTGAACACTGAAGCTTTCTTT. This sequence joins TRBV15 and TRBJ1-1; D unclear. Deletions cut 1 base from V and 0 bases from J, with 9 bases between. The CDR3 spans 15 residues. Germline lookup yields CDR1 LNHNV and CDR2 YYDKDF (reference sequence). Complete variable domain (other parts from reference TRBV15 and TRBJ1-1): DAMVIQNPRYQVTQFGKPVTLSCSQTLNHNVMYWYQQKSSQAPKLLFHYYDKDFNNEADTPDNFQSRRPNTSFCFLDIRSPGLGDTAMYLCATSRVVQVNTEAFFGQGTRLTVV.

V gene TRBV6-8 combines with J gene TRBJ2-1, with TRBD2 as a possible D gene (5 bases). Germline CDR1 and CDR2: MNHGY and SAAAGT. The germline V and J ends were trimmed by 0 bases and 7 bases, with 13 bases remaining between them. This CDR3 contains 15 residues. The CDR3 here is CASSYSRARENEQFF. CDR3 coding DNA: TGTGCCAGCAGTTACTCGAGGGCTAGGGAGAATGAGCAGTTCTTC.

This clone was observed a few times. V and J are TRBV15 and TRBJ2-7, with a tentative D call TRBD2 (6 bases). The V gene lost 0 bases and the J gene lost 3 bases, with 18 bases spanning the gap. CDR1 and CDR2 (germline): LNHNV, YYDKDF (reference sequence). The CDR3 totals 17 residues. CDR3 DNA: TGTGCCACCAGCAGAGATCGAAGGGGACTTAGCCTCTACGAGCAGTACTTC. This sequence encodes CATSRDRRGLSLYEQYF.

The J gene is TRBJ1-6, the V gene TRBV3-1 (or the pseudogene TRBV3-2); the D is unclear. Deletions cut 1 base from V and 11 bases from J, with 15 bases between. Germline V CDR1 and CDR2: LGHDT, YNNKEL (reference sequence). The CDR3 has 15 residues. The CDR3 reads CASSQADFSGTPLHF. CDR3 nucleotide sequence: TGTGCCAGCAGCCAAGCGGATTTTTCGGGAACACCCCTCCACTTT.

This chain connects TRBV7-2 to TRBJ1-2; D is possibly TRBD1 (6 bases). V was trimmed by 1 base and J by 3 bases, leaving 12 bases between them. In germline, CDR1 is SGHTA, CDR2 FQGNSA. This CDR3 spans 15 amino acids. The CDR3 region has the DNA TGTGCCAGCAGCTTAGATGGGGGGGCCTACTATGGCTACACCTTC. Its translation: CASSLDGGAYYGYTF.